A selection of T cell receptor beta chains follows, all from one sample in a study of early stage breast cancer tumors. Only in-frame clones appear in the TCRdb table, and some are missing; sequencing was by immunoSEQ multiplex PCR. In the table there are tens of thousands of clones, roughly 50% of which are singletons. Source material: breast tumor tissue. These receptors were collected from a person aged 45-60 years with breast cancer. The CDR3 runs from the conserved cysteine through the conserved F or W. A D gene is named only where the DNA matches it firmly. Clone size is stated in some rows and not others, as once, few, many or a class when expanded.

V,size,D,J,CDR3,DNA
TRBV7-2,NA,NA,TRBJ2-1,CASSSRGEQFF,TGTGCCAGCAGCTCACGGGGGGAGCAGTTCTTC
TRBV19,NA,NA,TRBJ1-5,CASSAYVASPQPQHF,TGTGCCAGTAGTGCTTATGTGGCTAGCCCCCAGCCCCAGCATTTT
TRBV11-2,NA,NA,TRBJ2-5,CASSLILGPQETQYF,TGTGCCAGCAGCTTAATTCTCGGGCCCCAAGAGACCCAGTACTTC
TRBV27,NA,TRBD2,TRBJ2-7,CASSPIKAGGLEQYF,TGTGCCAGCAGTCCCATTAAGGCGGGAGGCCTCGAGCAGTACTTC
TRBV12-5,NA,TRBD1,TRBJ1-4,CASGLTGDGEKLFF,TGTGCTAGTGGTTTGACAGGGGATGGTGAAAAACTGTTTTTT
TRBV29-1,NA,NA,TRBJ2-3,CSVEVKEKIPTDTQYF,TGCAGCGTTGAAGTGAAGGAAAAGATACCCACAGATACGCAGTATTTT
TRBV4-3,NA,TRBD2,TRBJ2-3,CASSQASGLAGATDTQYF,TGCGCCAGCAGCCAAGCTTCGGGGCTAGCGGGAGCTACAGATACGCAGTATTTT
TRBV5-1,NA,NA,TRBJ2-1,CASSLSTNEQFF,TGCGCCAGCAGCTTGTCTACCAATGAGCAGTTCTTC
TRBV2,NA,TRBD1,TRBJ2-7,CASCRDRGPGVHYEQYF,TGTGCCAGCTGCAGGGACAGGGGCCCAGGGGTTCACTACGAGCAGTACTTC
TRBV9,NA,NA,TRBJ2-7,CASSLDPRLGYEQYF,TGTGCCAGCAGCCTCGACCCGAGACTGGGCTACGAGCAGTACTTC
TRBV7-2,NA,NA,TRBJ1-5,CASSLERSNQPQHF,TGTGCCAGCAGCTTAGAGAGAAGCAATCAGCCCCAGCATTTT
TRBV6-5,few,NA,TRBJ2-7,CASSPPLSYEQYF,TGTGCCAGCAGCCCTCCACTCTCCTACGAGCAGTACTTC
TRBV4-3,many,NA,TRBJ2-2,CASSQDTGRTGELFF,TGCGCCAGCAGCCAAGATACAGGGCGTACCGGGGAGCTGTTTTTT
TRBV5-1,NA,TRBD1,TRBJ2-5,CASSGQGAREETQYF,TGCGCCAGCAGCGGACAGGGGGCGAGGGAAGAGACCCAGTACTTC
TRBV7-2,NA,TRBD2,TRBJ2-5,CASSFGGRETQYF,TGTGCCAGCAGCTTCGGGGGGAGAGAGACCCAGTACTTC
TRBV11-1,NA,NA,TRBJ1-1,CASSLLVNTEAFF,TGTGCCAGCAGCTTATTAGTGAACACTGAAGCTTTCTTT
TRBV27,medium-sized,NA,TRBJ1-1,CASQIAGEAFF,TGTGCCAGCCAGATTGCAGGGGAGGCTTTCTTT
TRBV7-2,NA,NA,TRBJ2-3,CASSLDRTGTDTQYF,TGTGCCAGCAGCTTAGATAGAACGGGCACAGATACGCAGTATTTT
TRBV30,NA,NA,TRBJ1-5,CAWSAGVTQPQHF,TGTGCCTGGAGTGCCGGGGTGACTCAGCCCCAGCATTTT
TRBV7-2,few,NA,TRBJ2-3,CASSFSTDTQYF,TGTGCCAGCAGCTTTAGCACAGATACGCAGTATTTT
TRBV4-1,NA,TRBD2,TRBJ2-3,CASSLREGPTDTQYF,TGCGCCAGCAGCCTGCGGGAGGGACCCACAGATACGCAGTATTTT
TRBV2,few,NA,TRBJ2-7,CASSRRDEQYF,TGTGCCAGCAGCCGCCGGGACGAGCAGTACTTC
TRBV5-6,NA,TRBD2,TRBJ2-3,CASLRLAGGTDTQYF,TGTGCCAGTTTAAGACTAGCGGGGGGAACAGATACGCAGTATTTT
TRBV18,NA,NA,TRBJ2-3,CASSPPGKTLSTDTQYF,TGTGCCAGCTCACCACCCGGGAAGACCCTTAGCACAGATACGCAGTATTTT
TRBV30,few,NA,TRBJ1-1,CAWSVDRNTEAFF,TGTGCCTGGAGTGTAGACAGAAACACTGAAGCTTTCTTT
TRBV2,once,NA,TRBJ2-4,CASSEVRGGRTAKNIQYF,TGTGCCAGCAGTGAAGTCAGGGGAGGCAGGACGGCCAAAAACATTCAGTACTTC
TRBV29-1,NA,TRBD2,TRBJ2-1,CSVEGVNLGTSIYNEQFF,TGCAGCGTTGAAGGGGTAAACCTGGGGACTAGCATATACAATGAGCAGTTCTTC
TRBV29-1,few,NA,TRBJ1-1,CSVVAFNTEAFF,TGCAGCGTTGTAGCTTTCAACACTGAAGCTTTCTTT
TRBV10-3,medium-sized,TRBD2,TRBJ2-7,CAIRRLAGGPQYF,TGTGCCATCAGACGCCTAGCGGGAGGTCCGCAGTACTTC
TRBV7-3,once,NA,TRBJ2-6,CASSLTPGANVLTF,TGTGCCAGCAGCTTAACCCCTGGGGCCAACGTCCTGACTTTC
TRBV6-1,NA,NA,TRBJ1-3,CASSEGVSSGNTIYF,TGTGCCAGCAGCGAGGGAGTAAGCTCTGGAAACACCATATATTTT
TRBV19,NA,NA,TRBJ1-1,CASSIYGGVTEAFF,TGTGCCAGTAGTATTTACGGAGGGGTCACTGAAGCTTTCTTT
TRBV21-1,NA,NA,TRBJ1-3,CASREDGRDSLEGNTIYF,TGTGCCAGCAGGGAAGATGGCCGGGACAGTTTGGAAGGAAACACCATATATTTT